This TCR beta chain came from a study of cytomegalovirus exposure and HLA in healthy donors. Vbeta (60) and Jbeta (13) primers were used in the PCR. Repertoires were generated with immunoSEQ multiplex PCR, while TCRdb's copy carries only in-frame clones and drops some. Here the sample spans fewer than 150,000 clones, 80% being singletons. Study-wide points: CMV serostatus stood as the only immune exposure information on hand. Analysis was performed later, and it showed HLA-associated TCR beta chains to be more clonally expanded than equally common others.

CDR1 MDHEN and CDR2 SYDVKM come from the germline V gene. CDR3 length: 16 amino acids. Trimming pared 4 bases from V and 3 bases from J, leaving 16 bases between. In regard to this clone: Antigen: not known.

The sequence was obtained from a man younger than 40 in good health and CMV-seronegative. V gene TRBV28 combines with J gene TRBJ2-1; possibly TRBD1 for D (6 bases). The sample was PBMCs. The CDR3 sequence is CASSSRGGRYYNEQFF. The CDR3 DNA reads as TGTGCCAGCAGTTCCCGAGGGGGACGCTACTACAATGAGCAGTTCTTC.